This passage covers 22 T cell receptor beta chains from one sample sequenced in a study of T cell responses to AZD1222 COVID-19 vaccine. The assay was immunoSEQ multiplex PCR, and TCRdb's table has in-frame clones only and misses some. Among about 130,000 clones listed, roughly 82% were seen once. Source: peripheral blood, taken on day 0 of AZD1222 vaccination. The receptor source for this set is an adult in good health.

The chain carries TRBV28 and TRBJ2-5; D is ambiguous. The CDR3 has 14 residues. The V end was cut by 6 bases, the J end by 5 bases, with 16 bases between. Germline values: CDR1 MDHEN, CDR2 SYDVKM. The DNA of the CDR3 is TGTGCCAGCAGCGCGACCCCAAGGCGGGAGACCCAGTACTTC. It specifies CASSATPRRETQYF.

DNA for the CDR3: TGTGCCATCAGGGAGCTCGGGGGAATTTCCTACGAGCAGTACTTC. This codes for CAIRELGGISYEQYF. The gene calls are TRBV10-3 and TRBJ2-7; D is possibly TRBD2 (6 bases). The CDR3 extends over 15 amino acids. The V gene's germline CDR1 is ENHRY and CDR2 SYGVKD. The V gene lost 6 bases and the J gene lost 1 base, with 16 bases spanning the gap.

This clone came up a few times. This chain joins TRBV5-4 and TRBJ2-7; 9 bases align to TRBD1. The V and J ends lost 1 base and 2 bases, in that order; junction bases with no gene match: 1. This CDR3 region has 14 residues. CDR1 and CDR2 from the germline V gene are SGHNT and YYREEE (reference sequence). CDR3 protein: CASSLTGGTYEQYF. DNA for the CDR3: TGTGCCAGCAGCTTGACAGGGGGCACCTACGAGCAGTACTTC.

The chain employs TRBV6-5 and TRBJ2-5, with D possibly being TRBD1 (6 bases). This CDR3 spans 15 amino acids. V was pared by 5 bases and J by 0 bases, with 13 bases between. Per germline, CDR1 MNHEY and CDR2 SVGAGI. The CDR3 sequence is CASSPAQGDQETQYF. The CDR3 coding sequence is TGTGCCAGCAGTCCTGCACAGGGTGACCAAGAGACCCAGTACTTC.

This chain uses TRBV30 with TRBJ1-2; 7 bases align to TRBD1. The germline gives CDR1 GTSNPN, CDR2 SVGIG (reference sequence). V lost 3 bases to trimming and J lost 3 bases; unmatched junction nucleotides: 19. There are 18 residues in the CDR3. CDR3 amino acids: CAWSKKLNSGQFYYGYTF. DNA of the CDR3: TGTGCCTGGAGCAAAAAACTGAACTCGGGACAGTTTTACTATGGCTACACCTTC.

The DNA of the CDR3 is TGTGCCAGCAGCCAGAAAATAGGGACGGGCTACACCTTC. It specifies CASSQKIGTGYTF. The chain carries TRBV14 and TRBJ1-2, with D maybe TRBD1 (5 bases). The CDR3 runs 13 residues. The germline V gene has CDR1 SGHDN and CDR2 FVKESK. The V gene lost 3 bases and the J gene lost 8 bases, with 13 bases spanning the gap.

V is TRBV20-1 and J is TRBJ2-7; TRBD1 agrees at 7 bases. CDR1 is DFQATT, CDR2 SNEGSKA, per germline (reference sequence). The CDR3 is 11 residues long. This chain's CDR3 is CSPTGDPEQYF. CDR3 coding DNA: TGCAGCCCTACAGGGGATCCCGAGCAGTACTTC.

The J gene is TRBJ1-4, the V gene TRBV2, with 8 bases lining up with TRBD1. V trimming: 4 bases; J trimming: 3 bases; junction bases outside the gene matches: 4. The germline gives CDR1 SNHLY, CDR2 FYNNEI. There are 15 residues in the CDR3. The CDR3 sequence: CASSGQGAPNEKLFF. The CDR3 DNA sequence: TGTGCCAGCAGTGGGCAGGGGGCCCCTAATGAAAAACTGTTTTTT.

The V and J genes are TRBV2 and TRBJ2-5; tentatively, D is TRBD1 or TRBD2 (6 bases each). Between the trimmed V and J ends, which lost 8 bases and 6 bases, there was a span of 22 bases. Germline loops: CDR1 SNHLY, CDR2 FYNNEI. The CDR3 is 15 amino acids. The CDR3 protein is CASGGRRQAGQTQYF. In DNA form, the CDR3 reads TGTGCCAGCGGGGGCCGGCGGCAGGCGGGACAGACCCAGTACTTC.

This clone came up a few times. J is TRBJ2-7 and V is TRBV9; 8 positions match TRBD1. The CDR3 sequence is 15 residues long. The germline gives CDR1 SGDLS, CDR2 YYNGEE. V was pared by 0 bases and J by 2 bases, with 4 bases of the junction left unmatched. CDR3 DNA sequence: TGTGCCAGCAGCGTAGCTTGGGACAGGACCTACGAGCAGTACTTC. Its translation is CASSVAWDRTYEQYF.

The genes are TRBV5-1 and TRBJ1-4, with D uncertain. This CDR3 region has 17 residues. Germline V lookup: CDR1 SGHRS, CDR2 YFSETQ. The ends were cut back, 0 bases at V and 6 bases at J, with 18 bases in the middle. CDR3 residues: CASSLGTQPKHHEKLFF. DNA of the CDR3: TGCGCCAGCAGCTTGGGGACTCAACCTAAGCACCATGAAAAACTGTTTTTT.

This clone was seen once. CDR3 residues: CASSSTRDPRYNEQFF. The CDR3 DNA is TGTGCCAGCAGTTCCACACGGGACCCCCGGTACAATGAGCAGTTCTTC. V gene TRBV28 combines with J gene TRBJ2-1; D may correspond to TRBD1 or TRBD2 (5 bases each). Trimming took 4 bases from V and 4 from J, leaving 17 bases between them. The CDR3 extends over 16 amino acids. From germline, CDR1 is MDHEN and CDR2 SYDVKM.

In regard to this clone: Other DNA variants within this sample encode the same CDR3. The chain uses TRBV3-1 (or the pseudogene TRBV3-2) and TRBJ1-6; no reliable D call. The CDR3 contains 13 residues. V lost 3 bases and J lost 7, with 7 bases in between. Germline values: CDR1 LGHDT, CDR2 YNNKEL (reference sequence). CDR3 nucleotide sequence: TGTGCCAGCAGCCAGGGTTGGAATTCACCCCTCCACTTT. Translation gives CASSQGWNSPLHF.

The chain joins TRBV28 to TRBJ1-3; D might be TRBD1 (5 bases). The CDR3 runs to 17 residues. Per germline, CDR1 MDHEN and CDR2 SYDVKM. Trimming pared 5 bases from V and 0 bases from J, leaving 17 bases between. The chain's CDR3 is CASSGLGRTSSGNTIYF. CDR3 DNA: TGTGCCAGCAGTGGATTGGGACGGACGAGCTCTGGAAACACCATATATTTT.

The V and J genes are TRBV19 and TRBJ1-4; no clear D gene. The length of the CDR3 is 15 residues. Germline lookup yields CDR1 LNHDA and CDR2 SQIVND (reference sequence). V was clipped by 3 bases and J by 8 bases, with 16 bases between them. CDR3 in amino acids: CASSMEQNQGEKLFF. CDR3 DNA sequence: TGTGCCAGTAGTATGGAACAGAACCAAGGGGAAAAACTGTTTTTT.

The CDR3 nucleotides are TGTGCCGCTGACCGGTGGGGGACTGAAGCTTTCTTT. It yields the protein CAADRWGTEAFF. The chain is built from TRBV7-9 and TRBJ1-1, with TRBD1 as a possible D gene (5 bases). Germline CDR1 is SEHNR and CDR2 is FQNEAQ (reference sequence). V lost 11 bases and J 5 bases, leaving 15 bases between the germline ends. CDR3 length: 12 amino acids.

The genes are TRBV6-5 and TRBJ1-2, with a possible D match to TRBD1 (6 bases). CDR1 is MNHEY and CDR2 is SVGAGI in the germline V gene. The CDR3 length is 14 residues. The V end lost 8 bases, the J end lost 2 bases, and 15 bases lay between the germline ends. CDR3 bases: TGTGCCAGCGGATACCGGGACAAGAACTATGGCTACACCTTC. Its translation: CASGYRDKNYGYTF.

The rearrangement uses TRBV4-1 and TRBJ2-7, with 10 bases matching TRBD1. Germline V gene data show CDR1 as MGHRA and CDR2 as YSYEKL. V dropped 3 bases and J dropped 3; count of bases not matched to a gene: 8. The CDR3 spans 16 residues. The CDR3 DNA sequence: TGCGCCAGCAGCCAGGCCGGGACAGGGGACTTCTACGAGCAGTACTTC. Translating it yields CASSQAGTGDFYEQYF.

This chain links TRBV9 with TRBJ1-2; D gene uncertain. The ends were cut back, 0 bases at V and 1 base at J, with 10 bases in the middle. This CDR3 region has 15 residues. The germline V gene encodes CDR1 SGDLS and CDR2 YYNGEE. CDR3 amino acids: CASSVVGTFNYGYTF. In DNA, the CDR3 is TGTGCCAGCAGCGTAGTGGGCACCTTTAACTATGGCTACACCTTC.

The rearrangement joins TRBV25-1 to TRBJ1-6; TRBD1 aligns across 7 bases. The CDR3 is 14 amino acids. V lost 5 bases and J lost 6; bases outside the gene matches: 4. The germline V gene encodes CDR1 MGHDK and CDR2 SYGVNS. CDR3 DNA: TGTGCCAGCAGTAACACAGGGGCTAATTCACCCCTCCACTTT. Protein: CASSNTGANSPLHF.

The V and J genes are TRBV28 and TRBJ1-6; 8 nucleotides agree with TRBD1. The CDR3 has 15 amino acids. With V trimmed by 3 bases and J by 12 bases, 10 bases remained unmatched. From germline, CDR1 is MDHEN and CDR2 SYDVKM. CDR3 nucleotides: TGTGCCAGCAGTTTGGCCGGGACAGGCGATATACCCCTCCACTTT. Its protein is CASSLAGTGDIPLHF. Together with reference TRBV28 and TRBJ1-6, the CDR3 gives the full variable domain: DVKVTQSSRYLVKRTGEKVFLECVQDMDHENMFWYRQDPGLGLRLIYFSYDVKMKEKGDIPEGYSVSREKKERFSLILESASTNQTSMYLCASSLAGTGDIPLHFGNGTRLTVT.

The rearrangement links TRBV6-2 or TRBV6-3 to TRBJ1-4, with D unclear. Between the trimmed V and J ends, which lost 2 bases and 7 bases, there was a span of 17 bases. CDR3 length: 16 amino acids. Germline CDR1 is MNHEY and CDR2 is SVGEGT. CDR3 bases: TGTGCCAGCAGTTACCCCCCGAAGGGCACCGGTGAAAAACTGTTTTTT. Translation: CASSYPPKGTGEKLFF.